A selection of T cell receptor beta chains follows, all from one sample in a study of response to subunit inactivated influenza vaccine. TCRdb redid the calling of the RT-PCR reads with MiXCR, one entry per CDR3 protein. The sample holds about 570,000 distinct CDR3 sequences; about 11% are singletons and the top ten take 10% to 13%. The material sequenced was PBMCs from blood, taken on the day of vaccination. The source of these receptors is a man in his forties or fifties who received an inactivated influenza vaccine. The CDR3 runs from the conserved cysteine through the conserved F or W. The D gene is left open where the match is weak. Clone size is given for some rows only: seen once, a few or many times, or a class if the clone is expanded.

D gene	clone size	V gene	J gene	CDR3 protein	CDR3 DNA
.	few	TRBV6-5	TRBJ2-7	CASSYGRGAPSYEQYF	TGTGCCAGCAGTTACGGGCGAGGGGCACCTTCCTACGAGCAGTACTTC
.	.	TRBV7-9	TRBJ2-2	CASTPQGGLDSGELFF	TGTGCCAGCACCCCACAGGGGGGGCTCGATTCCGGGGAGCTGTTTTTT
.	few	TRBV11-2	TRBJ2-1	CASSSRDEQFF	TGTGCCAGCAGCTCCCGAGATGAGCAGTTCTTC
TRBD1	few	TRBV7-6	TRBJ2-2	CASSLTGAHTGELFF	TGTGCCAGCAGCTTAACAGGGGCGCACACCGGGGAGCTGTTTTTT
TRBD1	few	TRBV12-3/TRBV12-4	TRBJ2-3	CASSLGRGHLEQGPQYF	TGTGCCAGCAGTTTGGGAAGGGGGCATTTAGAACAGGGACCGCAGTATTTT
TRBD1	few	TRBV11-2	TRBJ2-7	CASSLGPTGGEQYF	TGTGCCAGCAGCTTAGGCCCCACAGGGGGCGAGCAGTACTTC
TRBD1	.	TRBV6-2/TRBV6-3	TRBJ2-2	CASLQDRVNTGELFF	TGTGCCAGCTTGCAGGACAGGGTGAACACCGGGGAGCTGTTTTTT
.	many	TRBV3-1	TRBJ2-1	CASSHVSRMRTEVSYNEQFF	TGTGCCAGCAGCCACGTATCCCGTATGAGGACAGAAGTCTCCTACAATGAGCAGTTCTTC
TRBD1	few	TRBV5-1	TRBJ2-1	CASSTGAGTGGYNEQFF	TGCGCCAGCAGCACCGGAGCCGGGACAGGGGGCTACAATGAGCAGTTCTTC
TRBD2	many	TRBV28	TRBJ2-7	CASSLSGGSSYEQYF	TGTGCCAGCAGTTTATCAGGCGGGAGCTCCTACGAGCAGTACTTC
.	many	TRBV10-2	TRBJ1-1	CASSEVGTEAFF	TGCGCCAGCAGTGAGGTAGGGACTGAAGCTTTCTTT
.	.	TRBV28	TRBJ2-7	CASSFGTGGREQYF	TGTGCCAGCAGTTTTGGGACCGGGGGTCGCGAGCAGTACTTC
.	few	TRBV5-1	TRBJ1-6	CASSPRLGGGTPLHF	TGCGCCAGCAGCCCCCGTCTGGGGGGCGGAACACCCCTCCACTTT
.	many	TRBV29-1	TRBJ2-1	CSLDNSYNEQFF	TGCAGCCTAGATAACTCCTACAATGAGCAGTTCTTC
TRBD2	many	TRBV9	TRBJ2-1	CASTIAGGTYNEQFF	TGTGCCAGCACAATAGCGGGAGGGACCTACAATGAGCAGTTCTTC
TRBD2	.	TRBV4-3	TRBJ2-3	CASSQLRGGLSHTDTQYF	TGCGCCAGCAGCCAGCTGCGGGGGGGCCTTTCCCACACAGATACGCAGTATTTT
TRBD2	.	TRBV6-2/TRBV6-3	TRBJ2-3	CASSYSTSGDTDTQYF	TGTGCCAGCAGTTACTCGACTAGCGGGGACACAGATACGCAGTATTTT
.	.	TRBV6-2/TRBV6-3	TRBJ2-7	CASSRPQGPYEQYF	TGTGCCAGCAGCCGTCCCCAGGGCCCCTACGAGCAGTACTTC
.	few	TRBV7-6	TRBJ2-7	CASSLVGVEEQYF	TGTGCCAGCAGCTTAGTCGGGGTCGAGGAGCAGTACTTC
TRBD1	many	TRBV4-3	TRBJ1-4	CASSRTPGQGLEKLFF	TGCGCCAGCAGCCGAACACCGGGACAGGGGCTTGAAAAACTGTTTTTT
TRBD2	.	TRBV20-1	TRBJ2-3	CSADRLAGRTDTQYF	TGCAGTGCGGACCGACTAGCGGGGCGCACAGATACGCAGTATTTT
TRBD2	many	TRBV9	TRBJ2-3	CASGGGPGDTQYF	TGTGCCAGCGGCGGGGGGCCAGGGGATACGCAGTATTTT
TRBD2	.	TRBV12-3/TRBV12-4	TRBJ2-3	CASSGAGREEDTQYF	TGTGCCAGCAGTGGAGCGGGGAGAGAAGAAGATACGCAGTATTTT
.	.	TRBV4-1	TRBJ2-5	CASSQDLMRGIKETQYF	TGCGCCAGCAGCCAAGATCTCATGAGGGGGATCAAGGAGACCCAGTACTTC
TRBD2	many	TRBV6-2/TRBV6-3	TRBJ2-1	CASSSLAGGNNEQFF	TGTGCCAGCAGTTCTCTGGCGGGAGGTAACAATGAGCAGTTCTTC
.	few	TRBV4-1	TRBJ2-1	CASSQGFSRSSYNEQFF	TGCGCCAGCAGCCAAGGTTTTTCTAGGAGCTCCTACAATGAGCAGTTCTTC
.	few	TRBV10-3	TRBJ2-7	CAISPSGPSYEQYF	TGTGCCATCAGTCCCAGCGGACCTTCCTACGAGCAGTACTTC
.	many	TRBV9	TRBJ2-7	CASSVNSYEQYF	TGTGCCAGCAGCGTAAACTCCTACGAGCAGTACTTC
.	many	TRBV18	TRBJ2-1	CASSPPSSAAEQFF	TGTGCCAGCTCACCACCCAGTTCCGCAGCTGAGCAGTTCTTC
TRBD1	few	TRBV6-5	TRBJ1-6	CASSSSGGRHSPLHF	TGTGCCAGCAGTTCCTCAGGGGGCAGGCATTCACCCCTCCACTTT
.	few	TRBV28	TRBJ2-1	CASSLGGSGLIRFNEQFF	TGTGCCAGCAGTTTAGGAGGATCCGGGCTCATTCGGTTTAATGAGCAGTTCTTC
TRBD2	many	TRBV27	TRBJ2-7	CASSPLGPGTTEQYF	TGTGCCAGCAGTCCCCTCGGGCCAGGGACTACCGAGCAGTACTTC
.	few	TRBV20-1	TRBJ2-5	CSASGGAQETQYF	TGCAGTGCTAGTGGGGGAGCCCAAGAGACCCAGTACTTC
.	.	TRBV4-2	TRBJ1-1	CASSQEGQGSTEAFF	TGTGCCAGCAGCCAAGAAGGCCAGGGGTCGACTGAAGCTTTCTTT
.	.	TRBV7-2	TRBJ2-5	CASSLVSLGQKETQYF	TGTGCCAGCAGCTTAGTTTCTCTAGGGCAGAAAGAGACCCAGTACTTC